This T cell receptor (beta chain) is from a study of radiotherapy plus CTLA-4 blockade in lung cancer (dated by TCRdb to the late 2010s). With regard to the full study: Among the enrolled patients, about 19% had an objective response, and about 29% reached disease control. Study-wide conclusions, independent of this receptor: After treatment with radiotherapy and ipilimumab, TCR clones that came from tumors expanded in the peripheral blood. The strongest predictors of response were reported to be early dynamic shifts in blood T cell clones along with a rise in serum interferon-beta following radiation.

Receptors were amplified or captured by the immunoSEQ multiplex PCR assay. This immuneACCESS table, as held by TCRdb, lists in-frame sequences with V and J called but not all clones. Of the missing ones, under half trace to an unresolved V gene in checked studies; the others have no known cause. This sample has 81,000 or so clones in its table, and around 90% of those were observed once. The top ten hold less than 0.9% of the sample. Focal radiation therapy combined with CTLA-4 blockade (ipilimumab) was tested in patients with chemo-refractory metastatic non-small-cell lung cancer. From a lookup of the germline V gene, CDR1 and CDR2 are MNHNS and SASEGT. The CDR3, cysteine through phenylalanine, is 15 amino acids long. Kept here is only the CDR3 DNA, which spans 45 bases and is read in frame from base 1. V and J are truncated by 5 bases and 6 bases respectively, leaving an intervening sequence of 16 bases.

In regard to this clone: There is no known antigen for this receptor. No base quality values were provided; no much bigger clone lies one nucleotide off.

This specimen consisted of peripheral blood, obtained from a patient treated with radiotherapy plus ipilimumab. The rearrangement joined TRBV6-1 to TRBJ2-2; there is no confident call for the D gene. The receptor was derived from a human donor with non-small cell lung cancer who had stable disease on radiotherapy plus ipilimumab. CDR3 region: CASSSAHKSSGELFF. The sequenced DNA: TGTGCCAGCAGTTCCGCCCACAAGTCCTCCGGGGAGCTGTTTTTT.